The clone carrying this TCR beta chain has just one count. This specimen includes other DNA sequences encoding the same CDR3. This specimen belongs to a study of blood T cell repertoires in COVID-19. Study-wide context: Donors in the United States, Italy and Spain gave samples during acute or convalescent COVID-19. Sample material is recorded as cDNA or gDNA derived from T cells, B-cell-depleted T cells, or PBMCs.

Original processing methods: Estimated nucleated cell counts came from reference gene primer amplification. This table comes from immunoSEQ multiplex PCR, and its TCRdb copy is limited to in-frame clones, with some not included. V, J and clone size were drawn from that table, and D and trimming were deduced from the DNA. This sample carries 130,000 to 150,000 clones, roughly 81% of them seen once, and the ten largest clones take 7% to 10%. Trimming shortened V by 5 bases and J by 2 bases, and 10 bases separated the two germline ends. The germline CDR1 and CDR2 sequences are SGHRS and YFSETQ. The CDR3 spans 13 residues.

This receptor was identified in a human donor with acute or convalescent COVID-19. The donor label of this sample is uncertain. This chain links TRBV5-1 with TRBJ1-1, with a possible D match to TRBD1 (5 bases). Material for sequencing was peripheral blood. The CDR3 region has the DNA TGCGCCAGCAGGGTCGGGGGTAACACTGAAGCTTTCTTT. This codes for CASRVGGNTEAFF.